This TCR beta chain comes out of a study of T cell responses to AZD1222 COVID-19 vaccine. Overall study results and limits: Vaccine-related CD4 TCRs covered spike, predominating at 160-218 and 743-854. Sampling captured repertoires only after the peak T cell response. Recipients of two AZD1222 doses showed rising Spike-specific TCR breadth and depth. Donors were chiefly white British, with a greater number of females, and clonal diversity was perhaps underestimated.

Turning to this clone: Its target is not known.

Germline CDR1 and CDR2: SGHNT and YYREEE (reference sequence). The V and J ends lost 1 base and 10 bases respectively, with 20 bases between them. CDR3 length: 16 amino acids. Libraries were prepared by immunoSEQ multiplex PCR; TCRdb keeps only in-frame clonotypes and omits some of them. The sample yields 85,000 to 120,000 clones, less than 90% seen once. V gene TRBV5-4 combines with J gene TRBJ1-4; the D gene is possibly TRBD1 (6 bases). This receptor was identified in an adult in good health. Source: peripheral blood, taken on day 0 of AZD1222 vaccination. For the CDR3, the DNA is TGTGCCAGCAGCTTGAAGGAGACAGGCCAGCTGGGAAAACTGTTTTTT. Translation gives CASSLKETGQLGKLFF.